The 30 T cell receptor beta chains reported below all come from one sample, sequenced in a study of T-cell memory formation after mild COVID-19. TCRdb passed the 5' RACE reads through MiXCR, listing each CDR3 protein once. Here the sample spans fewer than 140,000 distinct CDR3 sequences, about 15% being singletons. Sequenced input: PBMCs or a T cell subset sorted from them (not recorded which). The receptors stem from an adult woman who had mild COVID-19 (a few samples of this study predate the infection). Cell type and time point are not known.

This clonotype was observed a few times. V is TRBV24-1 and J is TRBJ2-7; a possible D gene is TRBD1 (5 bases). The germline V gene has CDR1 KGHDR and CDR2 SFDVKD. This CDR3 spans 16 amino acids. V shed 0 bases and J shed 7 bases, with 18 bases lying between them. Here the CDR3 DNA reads TGTGCCACCAGTGATTTGACTTCGCAGGGCAATTATGAGCAGTACTTC. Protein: CATSDLTSQGNYEQYF.

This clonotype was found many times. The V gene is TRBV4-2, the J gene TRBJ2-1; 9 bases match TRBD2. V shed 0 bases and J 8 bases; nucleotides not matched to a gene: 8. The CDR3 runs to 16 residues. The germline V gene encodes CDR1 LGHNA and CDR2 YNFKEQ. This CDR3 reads CASSQDRAGGPDEQFF. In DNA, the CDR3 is TGTGCCAGCAGCCAAGATCGGGCGGGGGGGCCCGATGAGCAGTTCTTC.

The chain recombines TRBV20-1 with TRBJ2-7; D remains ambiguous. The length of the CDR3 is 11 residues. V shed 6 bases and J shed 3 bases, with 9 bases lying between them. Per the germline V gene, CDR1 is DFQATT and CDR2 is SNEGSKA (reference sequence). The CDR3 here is CSADLDYEQYF. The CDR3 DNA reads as TGCAGTGCAGACCTTGACTACGAGCAGTACTTC.

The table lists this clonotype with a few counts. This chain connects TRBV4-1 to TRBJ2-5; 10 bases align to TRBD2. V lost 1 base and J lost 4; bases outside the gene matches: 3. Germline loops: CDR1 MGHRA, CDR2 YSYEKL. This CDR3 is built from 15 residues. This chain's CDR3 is CASSQGWTSGETQYF. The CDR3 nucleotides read TGCGCCAGCAGCCAAGGTTGGACTAGCGGAGAGACCCAGTACTTC.

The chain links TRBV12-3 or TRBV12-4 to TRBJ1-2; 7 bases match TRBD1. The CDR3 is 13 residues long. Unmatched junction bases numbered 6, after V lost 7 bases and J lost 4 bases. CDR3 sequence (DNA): TGTGCCAGCACCTTGGGACAGTTCTATGGCTACACCTTC. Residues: CASTLGQFYGYTF.

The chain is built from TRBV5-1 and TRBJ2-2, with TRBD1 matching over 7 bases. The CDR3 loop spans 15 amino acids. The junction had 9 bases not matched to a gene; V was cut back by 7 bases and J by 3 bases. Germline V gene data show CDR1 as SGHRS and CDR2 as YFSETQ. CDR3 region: CASPRQGFDTGELFF. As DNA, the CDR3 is TGCGCCAGCCCTAGACAGGGCTTTGACACCGGGGAGCTGTTTTTT.

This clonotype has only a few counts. CDR3 residues: CSALKGGDTQYF. The CDR3 nucleotides are TGCAGCGCCCTGAAGGGGGGAGATACGCAGTATTTT. V is TRBV29-1 and J is TRBJ2-3; D is tentatively TRBD1 or TRBD2 (6 bases each). This CDR3 spans 12 amino acids. Trimming removed 7 bases from V and 5 bases from J, with 13 bases in between. The V gene's germline CDR1 is SQVTM and CDR2 ANQGSEA.

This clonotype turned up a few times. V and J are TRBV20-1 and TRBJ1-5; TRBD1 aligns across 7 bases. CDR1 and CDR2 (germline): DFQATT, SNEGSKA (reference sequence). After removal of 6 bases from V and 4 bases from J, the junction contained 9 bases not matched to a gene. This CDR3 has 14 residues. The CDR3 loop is CSASGTEVNQPQHF. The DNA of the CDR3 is TGCAGTGCAAGCGGGACAGAGGTTAATCAGCCCCAGCATTTT.

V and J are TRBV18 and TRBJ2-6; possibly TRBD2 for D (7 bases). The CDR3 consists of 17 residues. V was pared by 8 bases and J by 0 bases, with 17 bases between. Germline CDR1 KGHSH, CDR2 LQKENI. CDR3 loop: CASLNREGPSGANVLTF. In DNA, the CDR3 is TGTGCCAGCCTCAACAGGGAGGGGCCCTCTGGGGCCAACGTCCTGACTTTC.

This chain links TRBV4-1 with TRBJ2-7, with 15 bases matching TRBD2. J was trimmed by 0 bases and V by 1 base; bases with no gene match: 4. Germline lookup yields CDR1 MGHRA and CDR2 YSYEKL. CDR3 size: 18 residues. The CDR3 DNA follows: TGCGCCAGCAGCCAAGCCGGACTAGCGGGAGGGTTCTCCTACGAGCAGTACTTC. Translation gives CASSQAGLAGGFSYEQYF.

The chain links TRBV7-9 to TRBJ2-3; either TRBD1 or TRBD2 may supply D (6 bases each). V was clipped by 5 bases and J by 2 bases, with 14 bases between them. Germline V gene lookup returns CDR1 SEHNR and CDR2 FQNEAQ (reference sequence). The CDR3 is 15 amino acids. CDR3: CASSPRRGDTDTQYF. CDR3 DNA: TGTGCCAGCAGCCCGAGGAGGGGGGACACAGATACGCAGTATTTT.

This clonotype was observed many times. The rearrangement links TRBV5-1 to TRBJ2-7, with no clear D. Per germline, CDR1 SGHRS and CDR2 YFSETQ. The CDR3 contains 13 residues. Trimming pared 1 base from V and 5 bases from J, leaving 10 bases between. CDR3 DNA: TGCGCCAGCAGCTTGTACTACGCGGACGAGCAGTACTTC. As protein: CASSLYYADEQYF. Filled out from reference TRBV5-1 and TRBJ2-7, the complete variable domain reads KAGVTQTPRYLIKTRGQQVTLSCSPISGHRSVSWYQQTPGQGLQFLFEYFSETQRNKGNFPGRFSGRQFSNSRSEMNVSTLELGDSALYLCASSLYYADEQYFGPGTRLTVT.

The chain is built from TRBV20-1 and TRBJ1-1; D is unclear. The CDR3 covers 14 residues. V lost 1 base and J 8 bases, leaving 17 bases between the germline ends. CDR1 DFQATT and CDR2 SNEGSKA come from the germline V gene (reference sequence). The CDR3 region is CSARGIEERVEAFF. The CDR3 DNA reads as TGCAGTGCTAGAGGGATAGAAGAAAGGGTCGAAGCTTTCTTT.

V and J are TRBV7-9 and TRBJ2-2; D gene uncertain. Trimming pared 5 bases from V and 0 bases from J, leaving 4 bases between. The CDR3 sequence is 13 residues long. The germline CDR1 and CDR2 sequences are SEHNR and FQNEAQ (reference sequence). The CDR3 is CASSATNTGELFF. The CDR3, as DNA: TGTGCCAGCAGCGCGACGAACACCGGGGAGCTGTTTTTT.

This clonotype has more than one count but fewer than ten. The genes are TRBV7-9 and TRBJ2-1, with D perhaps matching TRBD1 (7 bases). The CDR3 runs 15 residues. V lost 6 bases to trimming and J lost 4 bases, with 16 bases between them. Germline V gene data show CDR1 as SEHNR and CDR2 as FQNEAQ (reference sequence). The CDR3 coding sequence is TGTGCCAGCAGACCATCCAGGGGGGCGTACAATGAGCAGTTCTTC. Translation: CASRPSRGAYNEQFF.

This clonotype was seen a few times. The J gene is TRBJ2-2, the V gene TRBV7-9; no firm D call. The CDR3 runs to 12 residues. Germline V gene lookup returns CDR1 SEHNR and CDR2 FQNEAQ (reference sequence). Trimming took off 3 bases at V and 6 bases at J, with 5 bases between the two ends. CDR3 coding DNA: TGTGCCAGCAGCTTGAGAGCCGGGGAGCTGTTTTTT. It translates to CASSLRAGELFF.

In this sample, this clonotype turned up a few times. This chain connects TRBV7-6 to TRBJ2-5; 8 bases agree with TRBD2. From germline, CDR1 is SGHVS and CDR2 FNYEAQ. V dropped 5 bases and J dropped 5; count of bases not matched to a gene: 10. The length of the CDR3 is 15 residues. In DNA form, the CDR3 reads TGTGCCAGCAGCCCCGAGGCGGGGGGCGGTGAGACCCAGTACTTC. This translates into CASSPEAGGGETQYF.

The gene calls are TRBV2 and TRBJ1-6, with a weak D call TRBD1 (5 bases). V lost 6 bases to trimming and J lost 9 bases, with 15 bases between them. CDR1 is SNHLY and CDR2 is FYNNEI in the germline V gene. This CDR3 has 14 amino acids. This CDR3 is CASREPGSISPLHF. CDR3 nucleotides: TGTGCCAGCAGGGAGCCAGGGTCGATTTCACCCCTCCACTTT.

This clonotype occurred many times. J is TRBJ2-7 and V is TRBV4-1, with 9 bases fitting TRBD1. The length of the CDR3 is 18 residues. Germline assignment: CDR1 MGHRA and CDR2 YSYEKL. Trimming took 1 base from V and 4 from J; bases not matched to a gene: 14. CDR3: CASSQATRDREEWYEQYF. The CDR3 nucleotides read TGCGCCAGCAGCCAAGCAACCCGGGACAGGGAGGAGTGGTACGAGCAGTACTTC.

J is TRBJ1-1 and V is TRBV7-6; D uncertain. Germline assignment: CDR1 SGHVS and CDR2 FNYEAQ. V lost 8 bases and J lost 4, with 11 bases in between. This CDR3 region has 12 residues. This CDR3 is CASRGRGTEAFF. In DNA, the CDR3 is TGTGCCAGCCGGGGTCGGGGCACTGAAGCTTTCTTT.

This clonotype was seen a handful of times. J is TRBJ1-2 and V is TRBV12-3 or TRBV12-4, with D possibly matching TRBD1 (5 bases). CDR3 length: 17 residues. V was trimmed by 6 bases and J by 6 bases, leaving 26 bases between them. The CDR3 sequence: CASRGVLERVVTDGYTF. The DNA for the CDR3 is TGTGCCAGCAGGGGGGTCCTAGAGCGGGTAGTGACGGATGGCTACACCTTC.

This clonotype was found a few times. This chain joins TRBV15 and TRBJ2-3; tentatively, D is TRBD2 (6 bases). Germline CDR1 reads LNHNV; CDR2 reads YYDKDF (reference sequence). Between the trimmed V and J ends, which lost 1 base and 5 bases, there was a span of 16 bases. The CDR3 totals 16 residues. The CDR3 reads CATSRVGGLDEDTQYF. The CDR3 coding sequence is TGTGCCACCAGCAGAGTGGGAGGACTCGATGAAGATACGCAGTATTTT. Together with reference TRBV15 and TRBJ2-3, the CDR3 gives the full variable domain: DAMVIQNPRYQVTQFGKPVTLSCSQTLNHNVMYWYQQKSSQAPKLLFHYYDKDFNNEADTPDNFQSRRPNTSFCFLDIRSPGLGDTAMYLCATSRVGGLDEDTQYFGPGTRLTVL.

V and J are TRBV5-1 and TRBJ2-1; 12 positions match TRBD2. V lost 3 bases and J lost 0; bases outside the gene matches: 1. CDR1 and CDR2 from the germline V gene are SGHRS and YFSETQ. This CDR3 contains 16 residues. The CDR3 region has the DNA TGCGCCAGCAGCTCGACTAGCGGGAGCTCCTACAATGAGCAGTTCTTC. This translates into CASSSTSGSSYNEQFF.

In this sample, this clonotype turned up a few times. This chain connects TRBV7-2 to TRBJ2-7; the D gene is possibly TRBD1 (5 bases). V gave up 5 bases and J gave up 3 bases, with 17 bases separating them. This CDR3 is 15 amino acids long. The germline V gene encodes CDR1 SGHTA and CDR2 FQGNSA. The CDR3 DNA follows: TGTGCCAGCAGCCTCGAGCAGGGTTTGTTCTACGAGCAGTACTTC. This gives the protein CASSLEQGLFYEQYF.

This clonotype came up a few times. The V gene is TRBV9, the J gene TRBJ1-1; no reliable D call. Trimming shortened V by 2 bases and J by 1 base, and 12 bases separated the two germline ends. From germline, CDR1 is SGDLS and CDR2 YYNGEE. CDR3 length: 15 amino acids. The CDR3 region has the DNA TGTGCCAGCAGCGTTACTGTTGGAGGGAACACTGAAGCTTTCTTT. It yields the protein CASSVTVGGNTEAFF.

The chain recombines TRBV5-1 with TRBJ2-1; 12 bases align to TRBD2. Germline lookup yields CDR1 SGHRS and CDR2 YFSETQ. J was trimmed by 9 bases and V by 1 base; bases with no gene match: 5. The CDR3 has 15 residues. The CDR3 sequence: CASSLTSGGMGEQFF. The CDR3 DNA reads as TGCGCCAGCAGCTTGACTAGCGGGGGGATGGGTGAGCAGTTCTTC.

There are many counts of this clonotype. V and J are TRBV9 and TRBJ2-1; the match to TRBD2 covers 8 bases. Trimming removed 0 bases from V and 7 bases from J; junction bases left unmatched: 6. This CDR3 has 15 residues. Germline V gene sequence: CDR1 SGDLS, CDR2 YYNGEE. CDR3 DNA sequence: TGTGCCAGCAGCGTAGGGGGCGGGAGGATGAATGAGCAGTTCTTC. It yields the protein CASSVGGGRMNEQFF.

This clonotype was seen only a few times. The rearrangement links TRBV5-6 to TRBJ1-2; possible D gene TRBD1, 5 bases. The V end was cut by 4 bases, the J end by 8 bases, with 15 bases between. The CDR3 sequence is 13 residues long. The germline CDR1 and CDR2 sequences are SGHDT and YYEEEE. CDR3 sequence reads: CASSPRSWGGYTF. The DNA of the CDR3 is TGTGCCAGCAGCCCCCGGTCGTGGGGGGGCTACACCTTC.

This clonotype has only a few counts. The CDR3 nucleotides read TGTGCCAGCGGAGACCCTAACTATGGCTACACCTTC. Its translation is CASGDPNYGYTF. The chain recombines TRBV7-3 with TRBJ1-2; D unresolved. V gave up 8 bases and J gave up 0 bases, with 7 bases separating them. CDR1 is SGHTA and CDR2 is FQGTGA in the germline V gene. The CDR3 has 12 amino acids.

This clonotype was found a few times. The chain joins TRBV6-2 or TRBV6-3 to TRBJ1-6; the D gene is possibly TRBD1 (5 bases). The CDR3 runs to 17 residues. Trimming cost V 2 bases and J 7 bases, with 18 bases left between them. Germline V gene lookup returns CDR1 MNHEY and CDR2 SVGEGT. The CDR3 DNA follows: TGTGCCAGCAGTTACCTCGGTGCGGGACGGATGAATTCACCCCTCCACTTT. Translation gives CASSYLGAGRMNSPLHF.